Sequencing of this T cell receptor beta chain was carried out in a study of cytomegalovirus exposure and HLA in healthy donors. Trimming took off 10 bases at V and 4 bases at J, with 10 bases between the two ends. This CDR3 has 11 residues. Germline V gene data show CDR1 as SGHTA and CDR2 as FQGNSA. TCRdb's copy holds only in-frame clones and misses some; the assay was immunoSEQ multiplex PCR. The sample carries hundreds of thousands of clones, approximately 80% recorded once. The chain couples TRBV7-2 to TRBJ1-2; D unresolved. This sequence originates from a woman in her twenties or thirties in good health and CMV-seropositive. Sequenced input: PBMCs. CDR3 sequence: CATEVFYGYTF. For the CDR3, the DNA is TGTGCCACGGAGGTTTTCTATGGCTACACCTTC.